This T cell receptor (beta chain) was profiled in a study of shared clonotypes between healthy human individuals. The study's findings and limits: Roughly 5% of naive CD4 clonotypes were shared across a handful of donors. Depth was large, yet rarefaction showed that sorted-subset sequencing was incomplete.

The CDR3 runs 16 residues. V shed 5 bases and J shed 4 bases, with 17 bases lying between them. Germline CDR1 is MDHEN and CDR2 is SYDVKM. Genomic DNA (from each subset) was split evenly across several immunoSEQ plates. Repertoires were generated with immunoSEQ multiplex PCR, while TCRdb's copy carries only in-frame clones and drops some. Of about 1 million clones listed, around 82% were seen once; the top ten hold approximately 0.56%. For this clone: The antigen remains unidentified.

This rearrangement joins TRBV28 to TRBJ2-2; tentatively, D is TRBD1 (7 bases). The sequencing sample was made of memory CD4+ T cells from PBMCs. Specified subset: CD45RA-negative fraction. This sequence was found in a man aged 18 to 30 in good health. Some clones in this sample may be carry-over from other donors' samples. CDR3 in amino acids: CASSGIGQGGTGELFF. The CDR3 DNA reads TGTGCCAGCAGTGGAATTGGGCAGGGGGGCACCGGGGAGCTGTTTTTT.